This T cell receptor beta chain was profiled in a study of Ad26.COV2.S vaccination and SARS-CoV-2 variants. This clone appeared a single time. CDR3 length: 14 amino acids. The germline V and J ends were trimmed by 2 bases and 1 base, with 6 bases remaining between them. Looked up from germline, CDR1 is MDHEN and CDR2 is SYDVKM. Repertoires were generated with immunoSEQ multiplex PCR, while TCRdb's copy carries only in-frame clones and drops some. The table has about 350,000 clones, 92% seen once. The chain is built from TRBV28 and TRBJ1-5; D is unresolved. This clonotype was obtained from a human donor who had recovered from COVID-19. The source was peripheral blood, collected after recovery from COVID-19. CDR3 protein: CASSLTRSNQPQHF. In nucleotides, the CDR3 is TGTGCCAGCAGTTTAACCAGGAGCAATCAGCCCCAGCATTTT.